Shown below are 13 T cell receptor beta chains from a single sample sequenced in a study of blood T cell repertoires in COVID-19. The protocol was immunoSEQ multiplex PCR, while the TCRdb copy is restricted to in-frame clones and leaves out a portion. Of about 250,000 clones in the sample, about 80% are singletons; the top ten hold about 3%. The sequencing sample was made of PBMCs or T cells enriched from blood (not recorded which). The receptor source for this set is a man between 50 and 59 years old who had recovered from COVID-19.

This chain joins TRBV19 and TRBJ1-2; 7 positions match TRBD1. CDR3 length: 12 amino acids. Germline lookup yields CDR1 LNHDA and CDR2 SQIVND (reference sequence). The junction had 2 bases not matched to a gene; V was cut back by 4 bases and J by 6 bases. CDR3 protein: CASSSQGDGYTF. The DNA for the CDR3 is TGTGCCAGTAGTAGCCAGGGGGATGGCTACACCTTC. The full variable domain, in which reference TRBV19 and TRBJ1-2 provide the parts outside the CDR3, is DGGITQSPKYLFRKEGQNVTLSCEQNLNHDAMYWYRQDPGQGLRLIYYSQIVNDFQKGDIAEGYSVSREKKESFPLTVTSAQKNPTAFYLCASSSQGDGYTFGSGTRLTVV.

Here the CDR3 reads CASSSNQGGEQFF. In DNA, the CDR3 is TGTGCCAGCAGCTCTAACCAGGGGGGTGAGCAGTTCTTC. V usage is TRBV7-3 and J usage is TRBJ2-1; weak D call: TRBD1 (7 bases). V shed 4 bases and J shed 9 bases, with 13 bases lying between them. The germline V gene encodes CDR1 SGHTA and CDR2 FQGTGA. The length of the CDR3 is 13 residues.

The J gene is TRBJ2-1, the V gene TRBV7-3; TRBD2 agrees at 9 bases. CDR1 is SGHTA and CDR2 is FQGTGA in the germline V gene. V trimming: 5 bases; J trimming: 10 bases; junction bases outside the gene matches: 6. The CDR3 spans 13 residues. CDR3 sequence reads: CASSPTLAGEQFF. The CDR3 DNA is TGTGCCAGCAGCCCGACCCTAGCGGGGGAGCAGTTCTTC.

This chain connects TRBV9 to TRBJ2-7; TRBD2 matches at 14 bases. Germline V lookup: CDR1 SGDLS, CDR2 YYNGEE. J was trimmed by 5 bases and V by 3 bases; bases with no gene match: 7. The length of the CDR3 is 16 residues. Here the CDR3 DNA reads TGTGCCAGCAGCGCCACCGGGACTAGCGGGGGCCACGAGCAGTACTTC. This codes for CASSATGTSGGHEQYF.

This clone has at least ten counts. The CDR3 coding sequence is TGTGCCAGCAGTTTATTTCCCCAGGGGGTCGCCTCCAAAAACATTCAGTACTTC. This codes for CASSLFPQGVASKNIQYF. This chain links TRBV28 with TRBJ2-4, with 7 positions matching TRBD1. V dropped 1 base and J dropped 2; count of bases not matched to a gene: 11. This CDR3 has 18 residues. Germline lookup yields CDR1 MDHEN and CDR2 SYDVKM.

The gene calls are TRBV4-1 and TRBJ1-1; possibly TRBD1 for D (5 bases). CDR1 is MGHRA, CDR2 YSYEKL, per germline. The CDR3 is 14 amino acids. Trimming took off 4 bases at V and 4 bases at J, with 13 bases between the two ends. The CDR3 nucleotides are TGCGCCAGCAGCCGGGAGGGGCAGGGCACTGAAGCTTTCTTT. Its protein is CASSREGQGTEAFF.

The chain employs TRBV30 and TRBJ2-2, with 9 nucleotides matching TRBD2. This CDR3 has 14 residues. The V and J ends lost 4 bases and 2 bases, in that order; junction bases with no gene match: 2. The germline V gene has CDR1 GTSNPN and CDR2 SVGIG (reference sequence). Here the CDR3 reads CAWKGLANTGELFF. The CDR3 nucleotides read TGTGCCTGGAAGGGACTAGCCAACACCGGGGAGCTGTTTTTT.

For the CDR3, the DNA is TGTGCCAGCAGCCCTACCCGGACAGGGCTCGGGAGTCAGCCCCAGCATTTT. Translated, it gives CASSPTRTGLGSQPQHF. The rearrangement uses TRBV7-2 and TRBJ1-5; 8 positions match TRBD1. The CDR3 loop spans 17 amino acids. Germline V lookup: CDR1 SGHTA, CDR2 FQGNSA. The V gene end was trimmed by 5 bases and the J gene end by 6 bases; junction bases not matched to a gene: 15. Combining the CDR3 with reference TRBV7-2 and TRBJ1-5 gives the whole variable domain GAGVSQSPSNKVTEKGKDVELRCDPISGHTALYWYRQSLGQGLEFLIYFQGNSAPDKSGLPSDRFSAERTGGSVSTLTIQRTQQEDSAVYLCASSPTRTGLGSQPQHFGDGTRLSIL.

The CDR3, as DNA: TGTGCCAGCAGTGACAAGGACAGGGGGAATGAGCAGTTCTTC. Encoded protein: CASSDKDRGNEQFF. The gene calls are TRBV6-4 and TRBJ2-1; TRBD1 agrees at 10 bases. This CDR3 has 14 amino acids. Germline V gene data show CDR1 as MRHNA and CDR2 as SNTAGT. The trim removed 2 bases at V and 7 bases at J, leaving 2 bases unmatched.

The chain is built from TRBV6-5 and TRBJ2-7; 7 bases agree with TRBD1. This CDR3 has 14 amino acids. The trim removed 7 bases at V and 6 bases at J, leaving 12 bases unmatched. Germline values: CDR1 MNHEY, CDR2 SVGAGI. CDR3 loop: CASNVGDRAGEQYF. The CDR3 nucleotides are TGTGCCAGCAATGTCGGAGACAGGGCTGGCGAGCAGTACTTC.

The V call is TRBV5-1, the J call TRBJ2-5; 12 positions match TRBD2. This CDR3 is 16 amino acids long. CDR1 is SGHRS and CDR2 is YFSETQ in the germline V gene. The junction had 2 bases not matched to a gene; V was cut back by 0 bases and J by 2 bases. CDR3 DNA sequence: TGCGCCAGCAGCTTGGGACTAGCGGGGGCACAAGAGACCCAGTACTTC. This codes for CASSLGLAGAQETQYF. Combining the CDR3 with reference TRBV5-1 and TRBJ2-5 gives the whole variable domain KAGVTQTPRYLIKTRGQQVTLSCSPISGHRSVSWYQQTPGQGLQFLFEYFSETQRNKGNFPGRFSGRQFSNSRSEMNVSTLELGDSALYLCASSLGLAGAQETQYFGPGTRLLVL.

This clone occurred a few times. V gene TRBV28 combines with J gene TRBJ1-2; TRBD1 agrees at 9 bases. The CDR3 covers 14 residues. The trim removed 6 bases at V and 2 bases at J, leaving 4 bases unmatched. Germline CDR1 MDHEN, CDR2 SYDVKM. The CDR3 bases are TGTGCCAGCAGAAGGACAGGGGCCAACTATGGCTACACCTTC. Amino acids: CASRRTGANYGYTF.

This rearrangement joins TRBV3-1 (or the pseudogene TRBV3-2) to TRBJ1-1; 7 bases agree with TRBD1. Trimming took 0 bases from V and 10 from J; bases not matched to a gene: 11. The germline CDR1 and CDR2 sequences are LGHDT and YNNKEL (reference sequence). The CDR3 is made up of 15 amino acids. The chain's CDR3 is CASSQDVVRTGRAFF. CDR3 nucleotides: TGTGCCAGCAGCCAAGATGTAGTTAGGACAGGTCGAGCTTTCTTT.